The 22 T cell receptor beta chains listed next were all sequenced from one sample in a study of early T cells in non-severe SARS-CoV-2 infection. TCRdb used MiXCR to reprocess the 5' RACE reads, holding one entry per CDR3 protein. The profile shows more than 45,000 distinct CDR3 sequences, 7.7% of them singletons. The sequencing sample was made of whole blood. These receptors all stem from an adult who was a healthcare worker with PCR-confirmed SARS-CoV-2 infection or an uninfected control (not recorded which).

The gene calls are TRBV11-2 and TRBJ1-2; weak D call: TRBD1 (5 bases). With 5 bases removed from V and 6 bases from J, the gap between germline ends came to 13 bases. Germline CDR1 SGHAT, CDR2 FQNNGV. The CDR3 length is 13 residues. The CDR3 DNA reads as TGTGCCAGCAGCCCCCAGGGTAGGAATGGCTACACCTTC. This sequence encodes CASSPQGRNGYTF.

In its sample, this clonotype was seen a few times. The rearrangement links TRBV7-2 to TRBJ2-6; D perhaps matches TRBD2 (5 bases). This CDR3 is built from 22 residues. Deletions cut 5 bases from V and 0 bases from J, with 29 bases between. CDR1 and CDR2 from the germline V gene are SGHTA and FQGNSA. CDR3 in amino acids: CASSQDPLSASGLPSGANVLTF. The CDR3 DNA follows: TGTGCCAGCAGCCAAGACCCGCTCTCGGCATCGGGATTACCCTCTGGGGCCAACGTCCTGACTTTC.

This clonotype was found many times. The chain recombines TRBV20-1 with TRBJ2-3, with D perhaps given as TRBD1 or TRBD2 (5 bases each). Germline loops: CDR1 DFQATT, CDR2 SNEGSKA (reference sequence). V lost 6 bases and J lost 4, with 17 bases in between. This CDR3 spans 14 amino acids. CDR3 in amino acids: CSASGTTRADTQYF. The CDR3 bases are TGCAGTGCCTCGGGGACCACGCGGGCAGATACGCAGTATTTT.

This clonotype was counted ten times or more. The J gene is TRBJ2-7, the V gene TRBV24-1; 7 positions agree with TRBD2. From germline, CDR1 is KGHDR and CDR2 SFDVKD. CDR3 length: 15 amino acids. The V gene end was trimmed by 3 bases and the J gene end by 2 bases; junction bases not matched to a gene: 6. CDR3 sequence reads: CATSDPRTRTYEQYF. In nucleotides, the CDR3 is TGTGCCACCAGTGATCCGAGGACTAGGACCTACGAGCAGTACTTC.

This clonotype occurred many times. The J gene is TRBJ1-1, the V gene TRBV6-6; D might be TRBD1 (5 bases). Germline V lookup: CDR1 MNHNY, CDR2 SVGAGI (reference sequence). The germline V and J ends were trimmed by 2 bases and 1 base, with 5 bases remaining between them. The CDR3 spans 13 residues. CDR3 amino acids: CASSYGGNTEAFF. Here the CDR3 DNA reads TGTGCCAGCAGTTACGGGGGGAACACTGAAGCTTTCTTT.

This clonotype is deemed medium-sized. This chain connects TRBV11-2 to TRBJ1-5; D call uncertain. V lost 3 bases and J lost 4, with 10 bases in between. Germline lookup yields CDR1 SGHAT and CDR2 FQNNGV. The CDR3 spans 14 residues. CDR3 sequence: CASSFGPGNQPQHF. CDR3 bases: TGTGCCAGCAGCTTCGGACCGGGAAATCAGCCCCAGCATTTT.

The chain joins TRBV28 to TRBJ2-1, with 10 bases identical to TRBD2. Germline loops: CDR1 MDHEN, CDR2 SYDVKM. After removal of 6 bases from V and 9 bases from J, the junction contained 8 bases not matched to a gene. CDR3 length: 14 residues. CDR3 nucleotides: TGTGCCAGCAGGTCCGGGACTAGCGTGTTTGAGCAGTTCTTC. It specifies CASRSGTSVFEQFF.

This clonotype was counted ten times or more. The V call is TRBV7-6, the J call TRBJ2-2, with TRBD2 as a possible D gene (6 bases). This CDR3 spans 14 amino acids. Trimming left V 5 bases short and J 1 base short, with 8 bases between. CDR1 and CDR2 (germline): SGHVS, FNYEAQ. CDR3 in amino acids: CASSPGVNTGELFF. CDR3 nucleotides: TGTGCCAGCAGCCCGGGGGTGAACACCGGGGAGCTGTTTTTT.

The V call is TRBV5-8, the J call TRBJ1-2; maybe TRBD1 (5 bases). CDR1 and CDR2 from the germline V gene are SGHTS and YDEGEE. V lost 3 bases to trimming and J lost 8 bases, with 14 bases between them. The CDR3 loop spans 13 amino acids. The CDR3 DNA is TGTGCCAGCAGCTGGGAAGCAGGGTCGGGCTACACCTTC. Its protein is CASSWEAGSGYTF.

In this sample, this clonotype turned up a few times. This rearrangement joins TRBV12-3 or TRBV12-4 to TRBJ1-2; D may be TRBD1 (6 bases). With 1 base removed from V and 6 bases from J, the gap between germline ends came to 12 bases. This CDR3 spans 14 amino acids. This CDR3 reads CASSLVDSLDGYTF. The DNA for the CDR3 is TGTGCCAGCAGTTTAGTGGACAGCCTGGATGGCTACACCTTC.

This clonotype was counted ten times or more. The V call is TRBV9, the J call TRBJ2-1; D is undetermined. Germline loops: CDR1 SGDLS, CDR2 YYNGEE. CDR3 size: 15 residues. V was pared by 0 bases and J by 1 base, with 8 bases between. The CDR3, as DNA: TGTGCCAGCAGCGTAGAATACCTTTCCTACAATGAGCAGTTCTTC. Protein sequence: CASSVEYLSYNEQFF.

At least ten counts were recorded for this clonotype. This rearrangement joins TRBV6-1 to TRBJ1-2; no clear D gene. V was pared by 8 bases and J by 3 bases, with 19 bases between. The germline V gene encodes CDR1 MNHNS and CDR2 SASEGT. The CDR3 is 15 residues long. The CDR3 DNA follows: TGTGCCAGCGGTGGACTGTCCCCGGCAGACTATGGCTACACCTTC. The encoded protein is CASGGLSPADYGYTF.

The chain joins TRBV30 to TRBJ1-1; D not resolved. Per the germline V gene, CDR1 is GTSNPN and CDR2 is SVGIG (reference sequence). V lost 0 bases and J 8 bases, leaving 10 bases between the germline ends. The CDR3 has 12 amino acids. The chain's CDR3 is CAWSVTVAEAFF. The CDR3 DNA is TGTGCCTGGAGTGTAACCGTAGCCGAAGCTTTCTTT. Looking up the rest from reference TRBV30 and TRBJ1-1 gives the full variable domain: SQTIHQWPATLVQPVGSPLSLECTVEGTSNPNLYWYRQAAGRGLQLLFYSVGIGQISSEVPQNLSASRPQDRQFILSSKKLLLSDSGFYLCAWSVTVAEAFFGQGTRLTVV.

There are many counts of this clonotype. CDR3 loop: CASSQRLAGGYEQYF. The CDR3 DNA is TGTGCCAGCAGCCAGAGACTAGCTGGGGGGTACGAGCAGTACTTC. The chain carries TRBV3-1 and TRBJ2-7; 7 bases match TRBD2. Losses at the gene ends were 3 bases for V and 4 bases for J; bases not matched to a gene: 9. The CDR3 is made up of 15 amino acids. Germline CDR1 LGHDT, CDR2 YNNKEL (reference sequence).

This clonotype has ten or more counts. The V gene is TRBV6-6, the J gene TRBJ2-6; 12 positions match TRBD1. Trimming at V came to 0 bases and at J to 2 bases, leaving 2 bases not matched to a gene. This CDR3 contains 18 residues. Germline CDR1 and CDR2: MNHNY and SVGAGI (reference sequence). CDR3 nucleotide sequence: TGTGCCAGCAGTTACTCCGGGACAGGGGGCGCTGGGGCCAACGTCCTGACTTTC. Translating gives CASSYSGTGGAGANVLTF.

The genes are TRBV6-2 or TRBV6-3 and TRBJ1-1; no clear D gene. CDR3 length: 13 amino acids. Trimming stripped 0 bases from V and 5 bases from J, with 7 bases between. CDR1 MNHEY and CDR2 SVGEGT come from the germline V gene. In DNA form, the CDR3 reads TGTGCCAGCAGTTACTCAACAGTGACTGAAGCTTTCTTT. Protein sequence: CASSYSTVTEAFF.

This clonotype was observed at least ten times. The chain employs TRBV20-1 and TRBJ1-2, with D possibly TRBD1 on 5 matching bases. V lost 2 bases, J lost 7 bases, and 14 bases lay in between. Germline V gene data show CDR1 as DFQATT and CDR2 as SNEGSKA (reference sequence). The CDR3 runs 13 residues. The CDR3 coding sequence is TGCAGTGCTAGACTCTCCAGGGTGCCTGGCTACACCTTC. Translating gives CSARLSRVPGYTF.

There are many counts of this clonotype. The CDR3 DNA reads as TGCAGCGTGGGAAGTGGGGACTACGAGCAGTTCTTC. Protein sequence: CSVGSGDYEQFF. This chain links TRBV29-1 with TRBJ2-1, with TRBD2 matching 7 bases. This CDR3 comprises 12 residues. After removal of 6 bases from V and 10 bases from J, the junction contained 9 bases not matched to a gene. Per the germline V gene, CDR1 is SQVTM and CDR2 is ANQGSEA.

This clonotype came up a few times. This chain joins TRBV7-8 and TRBJ2-7, with 8 bases that match TRBD1. CDR3 length equals 14 residues. V gave up 4 bases and J gave up 5 bases; unmatched junction bases: 7. The germline gives CDR1 SGHVS, CDR2 FQNEAQ. CDR3 amino acids: CASSSRGLIDEQYF. The CDR3 coding sequence is TGTGCCAGCAGCTCCAGGGGGCTCATCGACGAGCAGTACTTC.

This clonotype came up many times. V usage is TRBV11-3 and J usage is TRBJ2-1; D tentatively fits TRBD1 or TRBD2 (5 bases each). CDR1 is SGHNT, CDR2 YENEEA, per germline. V gave up 4 bases and J gave up 4 bases, with 8 bases separating them. This CDR3 has 13 residues. CDR3 DNA sequence: TGTGCCAGCAGCTGGGACGCTTACAATGAGCAGTTCTTC. Its protein is CASSWDAYNEQFF.

This clonotype has ten or more counts. This chain uses TRBV20-1 with TRBJ2-1, with D possibly being TRBD2 (6 bases). The CDR3 contains 16 residues. CDR1 and CDR2 (germline): DFQATT, SNEGSKA (reference sequence). CDR3 bases: TGCAGCGCTGCCCATCCCCCCCGGACTACTAACAATGAGCAGTTCTTC. The encoded protein is CSAAHPPRTTNNEQFF.

This clonotype has only a few counts. V and J are TRBV24-1 and TRBJ2-4; possibly TRBD1 or TRBD2 for D (5 bases each). The V gene lost 2 bases and the J gene lost 10 bases, with 11 bases spanning the gap. The CDR3 contains 13 residues. Looked up from germline, CDR1 is KGHDR and CDR2 is SFDVKD. The CDR3 DNA reads TGTGCCACCAGTGATTGGGACCCTAAGATTCAGTACTTC. Encoded protein: CATSDWDPKIQYF.